This TCR beta chain came from a study of response to subunit inactivated influenza vaccine (dated 2018 in TCRdb). General notes on the study: Deep quantitative T cell receptor repertoire profiling was used in the study to track responses to a trivalent subunit inactivated influenza vaccine.

Overall study outcomes, separate from this receptor: The authors suggested that each seasonal influenza vaccination may recruit only a limited number of new T cells.

This clonotype occurred many times. Its binding antigen is unknown. No much larger clone is present one base from it, and per-base qualities are unavailable. Library preparation employed RT-PCR. Sequencing was performed on an Illumina HiSeq 2500. TCRdb reanalyzed the raw reads on its own, using fastp at Q25 for trimming and MiXCR for clone calling, and kept in-frame beta chains. Every CDR3 protein is listed once, alongside the most common genes and DNA of its rows. The sample table contains about 780,000 distinct CDR3 sequences; only one count was recorded for under 20% of them. The ten largest clones represent about a tenth of the sample. The sample here was PBMCs from blood, taken 5 days after vaccination. The receptor's source is a man between 50 and 59 years old who received an inactivated influenza vaccine. Donor details come from another sample of the same person, matched by shared clones.

The nucleotide sequence is given as TGCAGCGTTATGACAGGGGGCGGCTACACCTTC. It specifies CSVMTGGGYTF. The rearranged segments are TRBV29-1 and TRBJ1-2, and TRBD1 aligns with 10 junction nucleotides. The CDR3 goes from the cysteine to the phenylalanine over 11 residues. The DNA shown is the 33-base CDR3, in frame from base 1. CDR1 and CDR2, per the germline V gene, are SQVTM and ANQGSEA. Clipping removes 5 bases from V and 8 bases from J, with 2 as the unmatched junction base count.